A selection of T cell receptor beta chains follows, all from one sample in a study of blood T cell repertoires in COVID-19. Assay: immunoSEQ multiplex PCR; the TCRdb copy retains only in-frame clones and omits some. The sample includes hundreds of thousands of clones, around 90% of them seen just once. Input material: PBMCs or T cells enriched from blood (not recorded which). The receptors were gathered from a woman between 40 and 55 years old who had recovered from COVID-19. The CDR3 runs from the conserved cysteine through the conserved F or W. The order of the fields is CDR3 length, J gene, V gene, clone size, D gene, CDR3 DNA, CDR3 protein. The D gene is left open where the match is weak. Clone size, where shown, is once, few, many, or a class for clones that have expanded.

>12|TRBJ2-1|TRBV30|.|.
TGTGCCTGGGGGGGTGGAGGGGATGAGCAGTTCTTC
CAWGGGGDEQFF
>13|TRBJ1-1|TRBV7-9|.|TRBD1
TGTGCCAGCAGCTTGGAGACAGGGGCTGAAGCTTTCTTT
CASSLETGAEAFF
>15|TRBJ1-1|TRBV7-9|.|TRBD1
TGTGCCAGCAGCTTTAGACAGGGGGGAAGGACTGAAGCTTTCTTT
CASSFRQGGRTEAFF
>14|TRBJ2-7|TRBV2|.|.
TGTGCCAGCAACCTAGCACTCGGAACCTACGAGCAGTACTTC
CASNLALGTYEQYF
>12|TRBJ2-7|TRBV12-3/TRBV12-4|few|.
TGTGCCAGCAGTGCGCAGGGCTACGAGCAGTACTTC
CASSAQGYEQYF
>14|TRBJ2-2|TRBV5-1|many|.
TGCGCCAGCAGGGCGACAGCAACCACCGGGGAGCTGTTTTTT
CASRATATTGELFF
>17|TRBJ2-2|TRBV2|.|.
TGTGCCAGCAGTGTTTTGGGCTTGGGGCTGAGCACCGGGGAGCTGTTTTTT
CASSVLGLGLSTGELFF
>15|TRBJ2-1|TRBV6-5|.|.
TGTGCCAGCAGCCAAGGCCGGGGGTTTTCCAATGAGCAGTTCTTC
CASSQGRGFSNEQFF
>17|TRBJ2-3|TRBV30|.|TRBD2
TGTGCCTGGGCGGAGGGAGTTAGACTAGCCTCTACAGATACGCAGTATTTT
CAWAEGVRLASTDTQYF
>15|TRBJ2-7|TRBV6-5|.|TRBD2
TGTGCCAGCAGGCGGACTAGCGGCGACTCCTACGAGCAGTACTTC
CASRRTSGDSYEQYF
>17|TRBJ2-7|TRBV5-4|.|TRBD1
TGTGCCAGCAGCTTGGGGGTGGCTCGGACAGGGGAATACGAGCAGTACTTC
CASSLGVARTGEYEQYF
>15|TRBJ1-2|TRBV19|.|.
TGTGCCAGTAGGGAGACAGGTCCTTTTAACTATGGCTACACCTTC
CASRETGPFNYGYTF
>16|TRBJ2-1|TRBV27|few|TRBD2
TGTGCCAGCAGTTTCCGCGCTAGCGGCCGTGGCGATGAGCAGTTCTTC
CASSFRASGRGDEQFF
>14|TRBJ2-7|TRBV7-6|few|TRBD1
TGTGCCAGCAGCCCCACTGACAGGGGGGGTGAGCAGTACTTC
CASSPTDRGGEQYF
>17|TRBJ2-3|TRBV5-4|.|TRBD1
TGTGCCAGCAGCGTTGGGGACAGGGGCCGTTTCACAGATACGCAGTATTTT
CASSVGDRGRFTDTQYF
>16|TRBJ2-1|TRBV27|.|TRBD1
TGTGCCAGCAGTTTATCATGGACAGGGGCTCCCCATGAGCAGTTCTTC
CASSLSWTGAPHEQFF
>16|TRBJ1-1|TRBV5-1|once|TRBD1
TGCGCCAGCAGCCCTGGACAGGGACAGGCGAACACTGAAGCTTTCTTT
CASSPGQGQANTEAFF
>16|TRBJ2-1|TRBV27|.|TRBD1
TGTGCCAGCAGCTCCATCCAGGGGGCGTCCTACAATGAGCAGTTCTTC
CASSSIQGASYNEQFF
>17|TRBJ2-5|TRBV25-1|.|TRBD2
TGTGCCAGCAGTCCCTACGGGAGGCCTACGGGAAGGGAGACCCAGTACTTC
CASSPYGRPTGRETQYF
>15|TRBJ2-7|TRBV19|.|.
TGTGCCAGTAGCACCGGGGACATCAGCTCCTACGAGCAGTACTTC
CASSTGDISSYEQYF
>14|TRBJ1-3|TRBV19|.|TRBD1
TGTGCCAGTAGTCCGGCGGACAGGGCCCTCACCATATATTTT
CASSPADRALTIYF
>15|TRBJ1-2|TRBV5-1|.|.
TGCGCCAGCAGCTCTGTCCCCGGGACACTCGGAGGCTACACCTTC
CASSSVPGTLGGYTF
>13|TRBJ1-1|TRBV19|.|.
TGTGCCAGTAGGAGGGGGTGGGACACTGAAGCTTTCTTT
CASRRGWDTEAFF
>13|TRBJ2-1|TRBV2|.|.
TGTGCCAGCAGTGTACTAGGCTACAATGAGCAGTTCTTC
CASSVLGYNEQFF
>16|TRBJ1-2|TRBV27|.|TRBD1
TGTGCCAGCAGCCGGGACAGGGGAAGAGGCAGCTATGGCTACACCTTC
CASSRDRGRGSYGYTF
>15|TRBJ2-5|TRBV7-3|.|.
TGTGCCAGCAGCTTAATGTACGGAGAAGAAGAGACCCAGTACTTC
CASSLMYGEEETQYF
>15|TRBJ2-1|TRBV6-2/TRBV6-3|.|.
TGTGCCAGCAGTTATGCGGTGAGCTCCTACAATGAGCAGTTCTTC
CASSYAVSSYNEQFF